The 9 T cell receptor beta chains below come from one sample, sequenced in a study of blood T cell repertoires in COVID-19. This table comes from immunoSEQ multiplex PCR, and its TCRdb copy is limited to in-frame clones, with some not included. The data hold some 80,000 clones, with more than 75% observed a single time. What was sequenced was peripheral blood. Every receptor here comes from a human donor in a cohort sampled during active COVID-19.

This rearrangement joins TRBV27 to TRBJ2-2; TRBD2 agrees at 7 bases. Losses at the gene ends were 1 base for V and 8 bases for J; bases not matched to a gene: 10. The CDR3 totals 16 residues. The germline V gene encodes CDR1 MNHEY and CDR2 SMNVEV (reference sequence). CDR3 in DNA: TGTGCCAGCAGTTTATTAGGCGGGGGAAAAGGGGGGGAGCTGTTTTTT. Encoded protein: CASSLLGGGKGGELFF.

The J gene is TRBJ1-3, the V gene TRBV7-2; TRBD1 matches 10 bases. This CDR3 spans 15 amino acids. Germline CDR1 and CDR2: SGHTA and FQGNSA. The trim removed 6 bases at V and 4 bases at J, leaving 6 bases unmatched. CDR3 region: CASRKGQGSGNTIYF. CDR3 bases: TGTGCCAGCAGAAAGGGACAGGGGTCAGGAAACACCATATATTTT.

The chain employs TRBV29-1 and TRBJ2-7; D remains unclear. Germline V lookup: CDR1 SQVTM, CDR2 ANQGSEA. The V and J ends lost 0 bases and 8 bases respectively, with 26 bases between them. The CDR3 runs to 17 residues. The CDR3 region is CSVEDSRPLVPKKKQYF. The CDR3 DNA follows: TGCAGCGTTGAAGATTCGCGGCCCTTAGTACCAAAAAAGAAGCAGTACTTC.

This clone was observed once. The same CDR3 also results from other DNA sequences found in this sample. This chain connects TRBV6-2 or TRBV6-3 to TRBJ2-2; no definite D call. Looked up from germline, CDR1 is MNHEY and CDR2 is SVGEGT. Trimming took 5 bases from V and 6 from J, leaving 10 bases between them. The CDR3 totals 13 residues. The CDR3: CASSPPGSGELFF. The CDR3 DNA is TGTGCCAGCAGTCCCCCAGGATCCGGGGAGCTGTTTTTT.

The chain couples TRBV28 to TRBJ2-1; 7 bases agree with TRBD2. Germline values: CDR1 MDHEN, CDR2 SYDVKM. V was clipped by 6 bases and J by 4 bases; unmatched bases: 18. The CDR3 runs to 18 residues. DNA for the CDR3: TGTGCCAGCAGCCACGACGTTCGGGAGGCCGAAGGATACAATGAGCAGTTCTTC. It translates to CASSHDVREAEGYNEQFF.

Written as DNA, the CDR3 is TGTGCCAGCAGCTCAGAGGCGGGGGGAAAGGCAGATACGCAGTATTTT. This gives the protein CASSSEAGGKADTQYF. This rearrangement joins TRBV9 to TRBJ2-3, with 8 bases fitting TRBD2. This CDR3 has 16 residues. Germline V CDR1 and CDR2: SGDLS, YYNGEE. J gave up 4 bases and V 4 bases, and 11 bases lay outside the gene matches.

The CDR3 nucleotides read TGTGCCACCAGTGATTTACCGGGGTACGAGCAGTACTTC. This gives the protein CATSDLPGYEQYF. V is TRBV24-1 and J is TRBJ2-7; D might be TRBD2 (5 bases). The CDR3 is 13 residues long. V lost 1 base and J lost 4, with 7 bases in between. Germline-derived CDR1 and CDR2 are KGHDR and SFDVKD.

The chain uses TRBV24-1 and TRBJ2-1; 10 nucleotides line up with TRBD1. The J segment lost 6 bases and the V segment lost 2 bases, leaving 6 bases of the junction unmatched. The CDR3 sequence is 16 residues long. Germline CDR1 is KGHDR and CDR2 is SFDVKD. The CDR3 spells CATSDSGTGDVNEQFF. CDR3 bases: TGTGCCACCAGTGATTCCGGGACAGGGGATGTCAATGAGCAGTTCTTC.

The chain joins TRBV9 to TRBJ1-3, with TRBD1 identical over 10 bases. Germline trimming cut 1 base from V and 6 bases from J; bases unmatched to any gene: 4. The germline CDR1 and CDR2 sequences are SGDLS and YYNGEE. The CDR3 spans 15 residues. The CDR3 DNA reads TGTGCCAGCAGCGTACGGGACAGGGGTGCAAACACCATATATTTT. This gives the protein CASSVRDRGANTIYF.